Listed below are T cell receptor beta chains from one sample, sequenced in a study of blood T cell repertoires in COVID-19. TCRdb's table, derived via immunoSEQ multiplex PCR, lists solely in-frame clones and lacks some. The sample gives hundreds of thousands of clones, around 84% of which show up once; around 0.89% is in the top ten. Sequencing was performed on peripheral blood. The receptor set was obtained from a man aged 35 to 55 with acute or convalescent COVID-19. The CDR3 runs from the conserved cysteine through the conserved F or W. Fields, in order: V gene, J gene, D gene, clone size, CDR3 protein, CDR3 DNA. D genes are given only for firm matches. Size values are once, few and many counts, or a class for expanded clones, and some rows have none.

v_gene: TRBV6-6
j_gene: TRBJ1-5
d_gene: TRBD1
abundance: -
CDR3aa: CASRRDREGNQPQHF
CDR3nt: TGTGCCAGCAGACGAGACAGGGAGGGCAATCAGCCCCAGCATTTT

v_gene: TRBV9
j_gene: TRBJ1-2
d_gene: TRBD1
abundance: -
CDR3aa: CASSLTTGGRGPNGYTF
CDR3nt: TGTGCCAGCAGCTTAACGACAGGGGGAAGGGGGCCCAATGGCTACACCTTC

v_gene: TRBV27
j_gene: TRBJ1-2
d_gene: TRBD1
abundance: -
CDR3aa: CASSLTGGKGYGYTF
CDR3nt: TGTGCCAGCAGTTTAACAGGGGGCAAGGGCTATGGCTACACCTTC

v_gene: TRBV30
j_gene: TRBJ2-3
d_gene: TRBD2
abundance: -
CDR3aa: CAWHKWRGGTDTQYF
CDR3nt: TGTGCCTGGCATAAATGGCGGGGGGGCACAGATACGCAGTATTTT

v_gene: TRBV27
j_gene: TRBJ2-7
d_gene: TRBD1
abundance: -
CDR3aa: CASSYRTGGLYEQYF
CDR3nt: TGTGCCAGCAGTTATCGGACAGGGGGACTTTACGAGCAGTACTTC

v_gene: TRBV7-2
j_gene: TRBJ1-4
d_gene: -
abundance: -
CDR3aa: CASSLASGGPRKKLFF
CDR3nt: TGTGCCAGCAGCTTAGCCTCGGGGGGGCCGAGGAAAAAACTGTTTTTT

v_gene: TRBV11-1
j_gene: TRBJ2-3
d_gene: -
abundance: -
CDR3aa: CASGNRDSTDTQYF
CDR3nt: TGTGCCAGTGGGAACAGGGACAGCACAGATACGCAGTATTTT

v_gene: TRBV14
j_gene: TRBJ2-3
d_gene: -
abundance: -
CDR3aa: CASSQAGEDTQYF
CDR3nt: TGTGCCAGCAGCCAAGCGGGGGAAGATACGCAGTATTTT

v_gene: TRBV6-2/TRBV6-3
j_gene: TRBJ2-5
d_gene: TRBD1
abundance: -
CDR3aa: CASSPGQGALPVQETQYF
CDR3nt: TGTGCCAGCAGTCCAGGACAGGGGGCGCTCCCCGTCCAAGAGACCCAGTACTTC

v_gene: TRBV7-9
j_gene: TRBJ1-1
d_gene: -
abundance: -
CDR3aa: CASSGLQGNTEAFF
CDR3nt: TGTGCCAGCAGCGGATTACAGGGGAACACTGAAGCTTTCTTT

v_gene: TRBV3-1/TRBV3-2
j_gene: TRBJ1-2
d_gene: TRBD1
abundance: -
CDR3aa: CASSFQQGYYGYTF
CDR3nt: TGTGCCAGCAGCTTTCAACAGGGGTACTATGGCTACACCTTC

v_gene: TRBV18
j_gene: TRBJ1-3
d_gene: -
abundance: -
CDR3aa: CASSPGEATAYSGNTIYF
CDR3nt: TGTGCCAGCTCACCAGGAGAGGCAACGGCTTACTCTGGAAACACCATATATTTT

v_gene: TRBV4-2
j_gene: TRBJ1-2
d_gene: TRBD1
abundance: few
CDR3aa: CASSGQLTGGLGGYTF
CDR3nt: TGTGCCAGCAGCGGTCAGCTAACAGGGGGCCTAGGGGGCTACACCTTC

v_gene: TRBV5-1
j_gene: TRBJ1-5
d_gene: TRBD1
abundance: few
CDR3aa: CASSPGGGNQPQHF
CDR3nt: TGCGCCAGCAGTCCAGGGGGAGGCAATCAGCCCCAGCATTTT

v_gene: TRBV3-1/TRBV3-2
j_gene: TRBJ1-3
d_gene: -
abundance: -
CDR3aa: CASSQARGSRGDTIYF
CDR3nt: TGTGCCAGCAGCCAAGCGAGGGGGTCGAGAGGCGACACCATATATTTT

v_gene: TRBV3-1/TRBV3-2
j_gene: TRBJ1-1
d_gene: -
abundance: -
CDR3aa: CASSQLYGNTEAFF
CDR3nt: TGTGCCAGCAGCCAATTATACGGGAACACTGAAGCTTTCTTT

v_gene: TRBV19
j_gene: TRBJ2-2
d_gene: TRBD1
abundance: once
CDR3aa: CASIQGARTGELFF
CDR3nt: TGTGCCAGTATCCAGGGGGCGCGGACCGGGGAGCTGTTTTTT

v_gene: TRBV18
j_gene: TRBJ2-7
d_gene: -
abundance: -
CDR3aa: CASSPQGGEQYF
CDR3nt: TGTGCCAGCTCACCACAAGGAGGCGAGCAGTACTTC

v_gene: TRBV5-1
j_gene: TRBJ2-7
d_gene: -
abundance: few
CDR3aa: CASSLEPNRRQYF
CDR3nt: TGCGCCAGCAGCTTGGAGCCCAACCGTAGGCAGTACTTC

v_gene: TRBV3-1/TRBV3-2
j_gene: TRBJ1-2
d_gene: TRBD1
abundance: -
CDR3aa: CASSQETGRYGYTF
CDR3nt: TGTGCCAGCAGCCAAGAGACAGGGCGGTATGGCTACACCTTC

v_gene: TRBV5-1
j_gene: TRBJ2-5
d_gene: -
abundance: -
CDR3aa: CASSLAGSQETQYF
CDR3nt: TGCGCCAGCAGCTTGGCAGGGTCCCAAGAGACCCAGTACTTC

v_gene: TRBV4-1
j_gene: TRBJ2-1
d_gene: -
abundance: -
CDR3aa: CASSQEIWRSQNNEQFF
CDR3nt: TGCGCCAGCAGCCAAGAAATATGGAGGTCCCAAAACAATGAGCAGTTCTTC

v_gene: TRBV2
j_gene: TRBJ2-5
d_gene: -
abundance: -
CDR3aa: CASSRSPQETQYF
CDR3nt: TGTGCCAGCAGCAGGTCTCCCCAAGAGACCCAGTACTTC

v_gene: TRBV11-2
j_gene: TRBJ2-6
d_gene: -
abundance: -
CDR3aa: CASSRGRSISGANVLTF
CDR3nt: TGTGCCAGCAGCCGAGGGAGGTCTATCTCTGGGGCCAACGTCCTGACTTTC

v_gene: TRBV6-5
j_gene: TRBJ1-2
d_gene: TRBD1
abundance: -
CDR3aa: CASGTGVSYGYTF
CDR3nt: TGTGCCAGCGGGACAGGGGTTTCCTATGGCTACACCTTC

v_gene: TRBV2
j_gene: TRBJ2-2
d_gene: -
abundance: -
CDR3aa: CASRETAQNFGELFF
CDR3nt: TGTGCCAGCAGGGAGACAGCTCAGAACTTCGGGGAGCTGTTTTTT

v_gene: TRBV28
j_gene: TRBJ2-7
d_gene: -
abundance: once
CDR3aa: CASSSPSLLYEQYF
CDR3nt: TGTGCCAGCAGTTCCCCCTCCCTCCTTTACGAGCAGTACTTC

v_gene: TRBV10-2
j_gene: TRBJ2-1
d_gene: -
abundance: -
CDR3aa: CASSFLSGEQFF
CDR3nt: TGCGCCAGCAGCTTTCTTAGCGGTGAGCAGTTCTTC

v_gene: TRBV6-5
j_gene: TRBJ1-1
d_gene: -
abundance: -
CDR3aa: CASSLLTANTEAFF
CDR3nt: TGTGCCAGCAGCCTATTGACAGCGAACACTGAAGCTTTCTTT

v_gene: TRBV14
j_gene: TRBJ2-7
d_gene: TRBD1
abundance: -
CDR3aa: CASSGLGTALGYEQYF
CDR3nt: TGTGCCAGCAGCGGACTCGGGACAGCTTTAGGCTACGAGCAGTACTTC

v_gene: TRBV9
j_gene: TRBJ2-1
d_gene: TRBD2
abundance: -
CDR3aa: CASSATSGGASEQFF
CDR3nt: TGTGCCAGCAGCGCAACTAGCGGGGGGGCATCGGAGCAGTTCTTC

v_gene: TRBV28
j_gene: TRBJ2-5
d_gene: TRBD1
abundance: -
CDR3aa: CASSSDPGTVQMETQYF
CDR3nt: TGTGCCAGCAGTTCGGATCCGGGGACAGTACAGATGGAGACCCAGTACTTC

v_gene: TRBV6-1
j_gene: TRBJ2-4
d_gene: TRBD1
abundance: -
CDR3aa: CASSVRRDRATQNIQYF
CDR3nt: TGTGCCAGCAGTGTTCGCCGGGACAGGGCGACTCAAAACATTCAGTACTTC

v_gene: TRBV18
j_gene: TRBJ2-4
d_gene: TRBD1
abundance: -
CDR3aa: CASSFSGGEGAVTKNIQYF
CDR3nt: TGTGCCAGCTCATTCTCAGGGGGCGAAGGGGCCGTAACCAAAAACATTCAGTACTTC

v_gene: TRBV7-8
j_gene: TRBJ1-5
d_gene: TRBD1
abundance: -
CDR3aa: CASSLGQGTGQPQHF
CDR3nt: TGTGCCAGCAGCCTAGGACAGGGGACCGGTCAGCCCCAGCATTTT

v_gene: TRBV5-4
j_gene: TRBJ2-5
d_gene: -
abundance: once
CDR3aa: CASSQGLQETQYF
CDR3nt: TGTGCCAGCAGCCAGGGACTGCAAGAGACCCAGTACTTC

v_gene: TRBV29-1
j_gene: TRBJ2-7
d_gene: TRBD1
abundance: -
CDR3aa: CSVEGQGTYEQYF
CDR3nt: TGCAGCGTTGAGGGACAGGGAACCTACGAGCAGTACTTC

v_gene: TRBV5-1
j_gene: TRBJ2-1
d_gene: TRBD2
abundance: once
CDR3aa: CASRQSGAGYNEQFF
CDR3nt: TGCGCCAGCAGACAGAGCGGGGCCGGCTACAATGAGCAGTTCTTC

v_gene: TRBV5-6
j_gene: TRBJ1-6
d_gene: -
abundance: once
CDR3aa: CASSLSGQGNSPLHF
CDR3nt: TGTGCCAGCAGCTTGTCGGGCCAGGGTAATTCACCCCTCCACTTT

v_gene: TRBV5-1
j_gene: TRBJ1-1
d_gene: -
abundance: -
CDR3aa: CASSLAEDAEAFF
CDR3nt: TGCGCCAGCAGCTTGGCCGAGGATGCTGAAGCTTTCTTT

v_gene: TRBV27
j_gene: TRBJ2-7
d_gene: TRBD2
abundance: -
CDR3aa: CASSFLTSGGPQNEQYF
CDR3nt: TGTGCCAGCAGTTTCCTGACTAGCGGGGGCCCGCAGAACGAGCAGTACTTC

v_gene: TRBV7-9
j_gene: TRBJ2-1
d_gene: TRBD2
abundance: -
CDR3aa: CASSLVRGGLENEQFF
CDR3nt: TGTGCCAGCAGCTTAGTTCGGGGGGGCCTCGAGAATGAGCAGTTCTTC

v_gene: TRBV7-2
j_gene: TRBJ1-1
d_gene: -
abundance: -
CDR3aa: CASRPQPLNTEAFF
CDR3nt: TGTGCCAGCAGGCCACAGCCTCTGAACACTGAAGCTTTCTTT

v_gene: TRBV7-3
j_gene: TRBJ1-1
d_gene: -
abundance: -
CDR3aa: CASSPGTTNTEAFF
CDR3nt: TGTGCCAGCAGCCCTGGGACAACGAACACTGAAGCTTTCTTT

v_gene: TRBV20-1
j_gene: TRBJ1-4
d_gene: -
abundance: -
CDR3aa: CSALRREKLFF
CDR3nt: TGCAGTGCCCTGCGGCGGGAAAAACTGTTTTTT

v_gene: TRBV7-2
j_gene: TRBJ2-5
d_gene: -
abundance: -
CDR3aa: CASSSPPGRGTQYF
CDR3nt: TGTGCCAGCAGCTCCCCCCCCGGTCGGGGGACCCAGTACTTC

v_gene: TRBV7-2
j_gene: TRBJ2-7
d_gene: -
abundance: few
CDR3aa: CASSLVGSPGMNEQYF
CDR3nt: TGTGCCAGCAGCTTAGTAGGGAGTCCCGGGATGAACGAGCAGTACTTC

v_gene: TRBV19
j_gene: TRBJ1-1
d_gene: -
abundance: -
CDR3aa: CASAAFTPNTEAFF
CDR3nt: TGTGCCAGTGCGGCGTTTACACCTAACACTGAAGCTTTCTTT

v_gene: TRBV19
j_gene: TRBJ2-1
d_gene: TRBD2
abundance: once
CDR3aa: CATSRAGLATSGGLNEQFF
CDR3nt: TGTGCCACCTCTCGGGCGGGACTCGCGACTAGCGGGGGGCTCAATGAGCAGTTCTTC

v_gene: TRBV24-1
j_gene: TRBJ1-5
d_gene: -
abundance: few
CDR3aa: CATAGGRNQPQHF
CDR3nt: TGTGCCACCGCCGGCGGCCGGAATCAGCCCCAGCATTTT

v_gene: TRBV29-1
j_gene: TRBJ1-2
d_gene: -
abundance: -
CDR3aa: CSYRGGGGNYGYTF
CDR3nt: TGCAGTTACCGAGGTGGGGGGGGCAACTATGGCTACACCTTC